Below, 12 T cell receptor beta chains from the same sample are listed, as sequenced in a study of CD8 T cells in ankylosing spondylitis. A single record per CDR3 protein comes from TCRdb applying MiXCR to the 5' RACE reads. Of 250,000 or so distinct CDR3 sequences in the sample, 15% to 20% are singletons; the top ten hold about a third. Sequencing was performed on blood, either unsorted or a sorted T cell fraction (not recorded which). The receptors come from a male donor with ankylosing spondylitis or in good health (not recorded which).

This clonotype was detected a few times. CDR3 in amino acids: CASSQGGRLAGVSSTDTQYF. The CDR3 nucleotides are TGTGCCAGCAGCCAGGGCGGAAGGCTAGCGGGAGTGAGTAGCACAGATACGCAGTATTTT. J is TRBJ2-3 and V is TRBV11-2; 10 bases agree with TRBD2. Germline V gives CDR1 SGHAT, CDR2 FQNNGV. Unmatched junction bases numbered 17, after V lost 5 bases and J lost 0 bases. This CDR3 has 20 amino acids.

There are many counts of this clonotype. CDR3 in amino acids: CSAVAGSYEQYF. The CDR3 DNA reads as TGCAGCGCTGTAGCGGGTTCCTACGAGCAGTACTTC. The J gene is TRBJ2-7, the V gene TRBV29-1; TRBD2 matches 7 bases. Germline CDR1 is SQVTM and CDR2 is ANQGSEA. The junction had 4 bases not matched to a gene; V was cut back by 7 bases and J by 1 base. The CDR3 consists of 12 residues.

The CDR3 DNA reads TGTGCCAGCAGCTCAGGGACCCTACATTTGTACGAGCAGTACTTC. Translated: CASSSGTLHLYEQYF. The V gene is TRBV7-9, the J gene TRBJ2-7; D possibly uses TRBD1 or TRBD2 (5 bases each). V shed 4 bases and J shed 4 bases, with 17 bases lying between them. The CDR3 contains 15 residues. CDR1 is SEHNR, CDR2 FQNEAQ, per germline (reference sequence).

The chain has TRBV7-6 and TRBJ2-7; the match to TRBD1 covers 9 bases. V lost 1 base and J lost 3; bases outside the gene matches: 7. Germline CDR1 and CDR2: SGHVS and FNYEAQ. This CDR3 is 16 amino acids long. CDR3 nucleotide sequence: TGTGCCAGCAGCTTAGAAGGGGGGACAGGGATCTACGAGCAGTACTTC. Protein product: CASSLEGGTGIYEQYF.

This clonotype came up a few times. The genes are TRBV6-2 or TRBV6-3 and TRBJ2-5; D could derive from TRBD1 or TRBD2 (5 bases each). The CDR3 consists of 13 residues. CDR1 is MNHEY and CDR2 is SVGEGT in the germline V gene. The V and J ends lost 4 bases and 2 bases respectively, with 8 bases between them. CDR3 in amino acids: CASSSGAQETQYF. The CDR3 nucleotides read TGTGCCAGCAGTTCCGGGGCACAAGAGACCCAGTACTTC.

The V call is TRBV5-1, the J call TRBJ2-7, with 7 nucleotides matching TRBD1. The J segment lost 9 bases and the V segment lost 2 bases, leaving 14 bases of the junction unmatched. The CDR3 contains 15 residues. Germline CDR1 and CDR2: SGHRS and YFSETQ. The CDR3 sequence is CASSFYGQELVGQYF. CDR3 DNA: TGCGCCAGCAGCTTCTACGGACAGGAACTGGTCGGGCAGTACTTC.

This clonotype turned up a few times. For the CDR3, the DNA is TGCGCCAGCAGCCAAGATGTGGAAGGCTACGAGCAGTACTTC. Translated: CASSQDVEGYEQYF. The chain joins TRBV4-3 to TRBJ2-7, with D hard to call. The CDR3 totals 14 residues. V was shortened by 0 bases and J by 3 bases, with 9 bases between the two germline ends. CDR1 is LGHNA, CDR2 YSLEER, per germline.

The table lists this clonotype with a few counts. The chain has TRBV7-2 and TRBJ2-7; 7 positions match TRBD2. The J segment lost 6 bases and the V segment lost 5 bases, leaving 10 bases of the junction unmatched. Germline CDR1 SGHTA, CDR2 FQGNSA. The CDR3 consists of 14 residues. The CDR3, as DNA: TGTGCCAGCAGCCTTTTGGTGGGAGGGTCCGAGCAGTACTTC. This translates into CASSLLVGGSEQYF. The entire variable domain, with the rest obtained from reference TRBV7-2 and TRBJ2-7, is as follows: GAGVSQSPSNKVTEKGKDVELRCDPISGHTALYWYRQSLGQGLEFLIYFQGNSAPDKSGLPSDRFSAERTGGSVSTLTIQRTQQEDSAVYLCASSLLVGGSEQYFGPGTRLTVT.

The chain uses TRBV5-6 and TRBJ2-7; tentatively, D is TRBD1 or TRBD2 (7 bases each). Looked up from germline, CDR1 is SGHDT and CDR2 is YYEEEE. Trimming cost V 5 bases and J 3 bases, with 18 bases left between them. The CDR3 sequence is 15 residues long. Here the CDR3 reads CASRSDREGYYEQYF. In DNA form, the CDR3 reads TGTGCCAGCAGATCTGACAGGGAGGGTTACTACGAGCAGTACTTC. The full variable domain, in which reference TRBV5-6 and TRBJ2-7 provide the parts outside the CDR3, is DAGVTQSPTHLIKTRGQQVTLRCSPKSGHDTVSWYQQALGQGPQFIFQYYEEEERQRGNFPDRFSGHQFPNYSSELNVNALLLGDSALYLCASRSDREGYYEQYFGPGTRLTVT.

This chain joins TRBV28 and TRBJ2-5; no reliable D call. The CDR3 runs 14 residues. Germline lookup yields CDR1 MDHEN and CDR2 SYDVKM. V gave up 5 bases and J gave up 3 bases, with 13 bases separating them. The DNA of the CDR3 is TGTGCCAGCAGTAACCGAGGTCCGGAAGAGACCCAGTACTTC. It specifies CASSNRGPEETQYF.

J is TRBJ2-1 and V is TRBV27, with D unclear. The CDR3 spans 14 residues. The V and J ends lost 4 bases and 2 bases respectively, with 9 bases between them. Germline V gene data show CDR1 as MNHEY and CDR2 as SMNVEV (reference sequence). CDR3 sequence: CASSSLGAYNEQFF. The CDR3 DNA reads TGTGCCAGCAGTTCGCTAGGTGCCTACAATGAGCAGTTCTTC.

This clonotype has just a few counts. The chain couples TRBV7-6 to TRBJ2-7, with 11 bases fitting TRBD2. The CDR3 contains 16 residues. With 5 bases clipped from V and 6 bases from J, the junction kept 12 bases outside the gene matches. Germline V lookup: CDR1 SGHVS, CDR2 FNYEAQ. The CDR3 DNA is TGTGCCAGCAGCCTCGGGACTAGCGGATCGGGGGGCGAGCAGTACTTC. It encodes CASSLGTSGSGGEQYF.